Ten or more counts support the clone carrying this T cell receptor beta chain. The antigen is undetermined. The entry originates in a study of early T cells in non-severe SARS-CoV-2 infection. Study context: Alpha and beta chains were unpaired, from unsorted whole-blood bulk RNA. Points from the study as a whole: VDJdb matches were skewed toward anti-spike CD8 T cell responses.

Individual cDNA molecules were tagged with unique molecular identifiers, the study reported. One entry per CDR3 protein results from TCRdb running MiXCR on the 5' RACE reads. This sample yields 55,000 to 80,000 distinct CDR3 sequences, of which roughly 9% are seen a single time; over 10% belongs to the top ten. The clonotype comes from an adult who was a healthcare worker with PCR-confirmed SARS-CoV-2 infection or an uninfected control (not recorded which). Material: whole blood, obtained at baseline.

The CDR3 loop reads CASSEGPNTEAFF. As DNA, the CDR3 is TGTGCCAGCAGCGAGGGGCCGAACACTGAAGCTTTCTTT. The V call is TRBV2, the J call TRBJ1-1; possibly TRBD1 for D (5 bases). This CDR3 contains 13 residues. V shed 6 bases and J shed 1 base, with 9 bases lying between them. In germline, CDR1 is SNHLY, CDR2 FYNNEI.